Listed here are 20 T cell receptor beta chains from one sample, sequenced in a study of T-cell reconstitution after alpha-beta-depleted transplantation in children. Unique molecular identifiers featured in how the TCRbeta library was prepared. TCRdb ran MiXCR on the PCR reads and lists one entry per CDR3 protein. Among around 120,000 distinct CDR3 sequences listed, roughly 24% were seen once. This material consisted of PBMCs, mostly from graft donor cells, taken 180 days after TCRalphabeta/CD19-depleted stem cell transplant. The receptors here all came from a male patient between 2 and 10 years old who had a stem cell transplant for chronic granulomatous disease, so the T cells may come from the graft donor.

This clonotype has a handful of counts. V usage is TRBV20-1 and J usage is TRBJ2-2; D unresolved. CDR3 length: 11 residues. V shed 4 bases and J shed 5 bases, with 5 bases lying between them. Germline CDR1 and CDR2: DFQATT and SNEGSKA (reference sequence). CDR3 in amino acids: CSAIETGELFF. DNA for the CDR3: TGCAGTGCTATAGAAACCGGGGAGCTGTTTTTT.

This clonotype was found a few times. The V and J genes are TRBV12-3 or TRBV12-4 and TRBJ2-5, with D perhaps matching TRBD2 (6 bases). This CDR3 is 11 amino acids long. V lost 5 bases and J 7 bases, leaving 8 bases between the germline ends. DNA of the CDR3: TGTGCCAGCAGTGGGACTTCGACCCAGTACTTC. It specifies CASSGTSTQYF.

The rearrangement uses TRBV20-1 and TRBJ1-6; 7 nucleotides agree with TRBD1. This CDR3 region has 13 residues. J lost 10 bases, V lost 6 bases, and 9 bases had no gene match. CDR1 is DFQATT, CDR2 SNEGSKA, per germline (reference sequence). CDR3 DNA: TGCAGTGCCACCCAGGGGGTGGGATCACCCCTCCACTTT. Translating gives CSATQGVGSPLHF.

This clonotype was counted at least ten times. The J gene is TRBJ2-7, the V gene TRBV20-1, with 8 nucleotides matching TRBD1. This CDR3 contains 13 residues. J lost 4 bases, V lost 4 bases, and 6 bases had no gene match. The germline CDR1 and CDR2 sequences are DFQATT and SNEGSKA (reference sequence). In nucleotides, the CDR3 is TGCAGTGCTAACAGACAGGGGAGATACGAGCAGTACTTC. Translation: CSANRQGRYEQYF.

This clonotype was seen at least ten times. This chain joins TRBV4-2 and TRBJ2-1; possibly TRBD1 for D (6 bases). The V end was cut by 4 bases, the J end by 2 bases, with 9 bases between. The CDR3 runs 14 residues. Per the germline V gene, CDR1 is LGHNA and CDR2 is YNFKEQ. The CDR3 reads CASSPQGTYNEQFF. CDR3 DNA: TGTGCCAGCAGCCCGCAGGGGACCTACAATGAGCAGTTCTTC.

This chain uses TRBV29-1 with TRBJ2-3, with D uncertain. The CDR3 runs to 13 residues. Trimming left V 3 bases short and J 0 bases short, with 7 bases between. In germline, CDR1 is SQVTM, CDR2 ANQGSEA. The DNA of the CDR3 is TGCAGCGTTGACTCAGAGAGCACAGATACGCAGTATTTT. This gives the protein CSVDSESTDTQYF.

This clonotype was detected ten times or more. This chain uses TRBV6-5 with TRBJ1-2, with D possibly TRBD1 on 5 matching bases. Germline V lookup: CDR1 MNHEY, CDR2 SVGAGI. The CDR3 runs to 15 residues. The ends were cut back, 0 bases at V and 8 bases at J, with 16 bases in the middle. This CDR3 is CASSYSDTGPGGYTF. The CDR3 DNA reads as TGTGCCAGCAGTTACTCGGACACTGGGCCGGGCGGCTACACCTTC.

V is TRBV12-3 or TRBV12-4 and J is TRBJ2-1, with TRBD1 matching 7 bases. The CDR3 spans 13 residues. After removal of 7 bases from V and 4 bases from J, the junction contained 4 bases not matched to a gene. CDR3 sequence reads: CASTRDSYNEQFF. The CDR3 DNA reads as TGTGCCAGCACCCGGGACAGTTACAATGAGCAGTTCTTC.

The chain has TRBV6-5 and TRBJ2-7; D is uncertain. The germline V gene has CDR1 MNHEY and CDR2 SVGAGI. The length of the CDR3 is 13 residues. Between the trimmed V and J ends, which lost 2 bases and 1 base, there was a span of 6 bases. CDR3 nucleotide sequence: TGTGCCAGCAGTTACGCCCGTTCCTACGAGCAGTACTTC. It is translated as CASSYARSYEQYF.

This chain joins TRBV7-2 and TRBJ1-4, with D unresolved. V lost 5 bases and J lost 6, with 13 bases in between. The germline V gene encodes CDR1 SGHTA and CDR2 FQGNSA. The CDR3 totals 14 residues. CDR3 in DNA: TGTGCCAGCAGCCCGGGCCTTCTGGATGAAAAACTGTTTTTT. It encodes CASSPGLLDEKLFF. Looking up the rest from reference TRBV7-2 and TRBJ1-4 gives the full variable domain: GAGVSQSPSNKVTEKGKDVELRCDPISGHTALYWYRQSLGQGLEFLIYFQGNSAPDKSGLPSDRFSAERTGGSVSTLTIQRTQQEDSAVYLCASSPGLLDEKLFFGSGTQLSVL.

This clonotype was seen a handful of times. This sequence joins TRBV12-3 or TRBV12-4 and TRBJ1-2; D remains ambiguous. This CDR3 spans 13 amino acids. The V end was cut by 3 bases, the J end by 6 bases, with 11 bases between. The CDR3 coding sequence is TGTGCCAGCAGTTTCTCTCCCCAGCATGGCTACACCTTC. It is translated as CASSFSPQHGYTF.

This clonotype was found many times. The chain joins TRBV20-1 to TRBJ2-1; D gene uncertain. V lost 3 bases and J lost 1, with 10 bases in between. CDR3 length: 14 residues. Germline-derived CDR1 and CDR2 are DFQATT and SNEGSKA (reference sequence). The CDR3 here is CSASRSTSYNEQFF. The CDR3 DNA reads TGCAGTGCTAGTCGGAGTACTTCCTACAATGAGCAGTTCTTC.

The chain carries TRBV7-2 and TRBJ2-2; possible D gene TRBD2, 5 bases. This CDR3 has 16 amino acids. Germline CDR1 is SGHTA and CDR2 is FQGNSA. Trimming cost V 3 bases and J 4 bases, with 15 bases left between them. The CDR3 sequence is CASSFSLLVPTGELFF. As DNA, the CDR3 is TGTGCCAGCAGCTTTAGCCTACTAGTTCCCACCGGGGAGCTGTTTTTT. Supplemented by reference TRBV7-2 and TRBJ2-2, the full variable domain reads GAGVSQSPSNKVTEKGKDVELRCDPISGHTALYWYRQSLGQGLEFLIYFQGNSAPDKSGLPSDRFSAERTGGSVSTLTIQRTQQEDSAVYLCASSFSLLVPTGELFFGEGSRLTVL.

This clonotype was detected ten times or more. The V and J genes are TRBV12-3 or TRBV12-4 and TRBJ2-5, with a possible D match to TRBD2 (5 bases). Trimming removed 2 bases at V and 5 bases at J, with 9 bases between. The CDR3 totals 13 residues. Here the CDR3 DNA reads TGTGCCAGCAGTTTACCGCGAGGGGAGACCCAGTACTTC. Its protein product is CASSLPRGETQYF.

The rearrangement links TRBV18 to TRBJ1-1; tentatively, D is TRBD1 (6 bases). The germline V and J ends were trimmed by 4 bases and 3 bases, with 12 bases remaining between them. CDR3 size: 14 residues. The V gene's germline CDR1 is KGHSH and CDR2 LQKENI. The CDR3 bases are TGTGCCAGCTCACGAAGCACAGGGTACACTGAAGCTTTCTTT. It yields the protein CASSRSTGYTEAFF.

The chain joins TRBV6-1 to TRBJ2-2; the match to TRBD2 covers 7 bases. CDR1 and CDR2 (germline): MNHNS, SASEGT. The CDR3 consists of 15 residues. V lost 7 bases, J lost 3 bases, and 8 bases stayed unmatched. The CDR3 sequence is CASKRTRGYTGELFF. The CDR3 nucleotides read TGTGCCAGCAAGAGGACTAGAGGTTACACCGGGGAGCTGTTTTTT.

This chain uses TRBV7-2 with TRBJ1-3; D is unclear. Germline-derived CDR1 and CDR2 are SGHTA and FQGNSA. CDR3 length: 14 amino acids. Between the trimmed V and J ends, which lost 1 base and 3 bases, there was a span of 7 bases. Here the CDR3 reads CASSLGGDGNTIYF. CDR3 bases: TGTGCCAGCAGCTTAGGTGGAGATGGAAACACCATATATTTT.

This chain joins TRBV7-9 and TRBJ1-5; D gene uncertain. Trimming cost V 5 bases and J 0 bases, with 8 bases left between them. Per the germline V gene, CDR1 is SEHNR and CDR2 is FQNEAQ (reference sequence). The CDR3 is made up of 14 amino acids. CDR3 sequence (DNA): TGTGCCAGCAGCGTGGGCGATAGCAATCAGCCCCAGCATTTT. It is translated as CASSVGDSNQPQHF.

The chain couples TRBV7-2 to TRBJ2-3; 7 bases fit TRBD1. With V trimmed by 3 bases and J by 4 bases, 10 bases remained unmatched. Germline CDR1 reads SGHTA; CDR2 reads FQGNSA. CDR3 length equals 16 residues. The CDR3 nucleotides read TGTGCCAGCAGCTTTAACAGGGGAAGCAGAGCAGATACGCAGTATTTT. It translates to CASSFNRGSRADTQYF.

The chain joins TRBV7-9 to TRBJ2-7; 7 nucleotides agree with TRBD1. In germline, CDR1 is SEHNR, CDR2 FQNEAQ (reference sequence). V trimming: 5 bases; J trimming: 2 bases; junction bases outside the gene matches: 6. The CDR3 loop spans 14 amino acids. The CDR3 loop is CASSGRQGPYEQYF. CDR3 DNA: TGTGCCAGCAGCGGCCGACAGGGCCCCTACGAGCAGTACTTC.